This T cell receptor beta chain appears in the sequencing data of a study of breast tumors, draining lymph nodes, adjacent tissues. Breast cancer patients provided tissue from their axillary draining lymph nodes. This CDR3 is built from 15 residues. The V segment lost 1 base and the J segment 7 bases; nucleotides outside the gene matches: 4. Per germline, CDR1 MNHEY and CDR2 SVGAGI. TCRdb fed the multiplex PCR reads into MiXCR, producing one record per CDR3 protein. The table shows about 230,000 distinct CDR3 sequences, with 32% occurring only once. Source material: axillary lymph node tissue. This TCR derives from a female donor with breast cancer. Some clones in this sample may be carry-over from other donors' samples. The chain couples TRBV6-5 to TRBJ2-2; 9 bases are shared with TRBD1. CDR3 nucleotide sequence: TGTGCCAGCAGTTACTTAGGACAGGGGATCGGGGAGCTGTTTTTT. It is translated as CASSYLGQGIGELFF.